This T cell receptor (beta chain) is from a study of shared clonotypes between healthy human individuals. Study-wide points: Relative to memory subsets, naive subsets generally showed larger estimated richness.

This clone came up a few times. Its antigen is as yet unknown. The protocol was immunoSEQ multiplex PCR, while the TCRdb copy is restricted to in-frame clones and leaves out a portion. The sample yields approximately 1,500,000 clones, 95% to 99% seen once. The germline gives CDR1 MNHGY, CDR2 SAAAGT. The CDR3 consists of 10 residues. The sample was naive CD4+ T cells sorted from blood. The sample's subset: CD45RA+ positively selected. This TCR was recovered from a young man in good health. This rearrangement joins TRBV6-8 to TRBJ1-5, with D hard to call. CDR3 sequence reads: CASRPQPQHF. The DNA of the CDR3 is TGTGCAAGCCGCCCTCAGCCCCAGCATTTT.